The 22 T cell receptor beta chains below all came from one sample that was sequenced in a study of tumor-infiltrating lymphocytes in primary liver carcinoma. Unsorted whole blood supplied the RNA, and germline DNA was extracted too. TCR beta cDNA was made from 500 ng total RNA with a constant-region primer. ARM-PCR, slightly modified, supplied the TCR beta libraries through three nested multiplex PCR rounds. A C-beta reverse primer and TRBV1-TRBV30 forward primers served in each of the first two PCR rounds, at 10 cycles apiece. One entry per CDR3 protein, called by TCRdb with MiXCR from the multiplex PCR reads. The repertoire consists of more than 150,000 distinct CDR3 sequences, with over 50% occurring once and the leading ten covering around 68%. What was sequenced was peripheral blood. Receptors originate from a man aged 40-50 years with primary liver carcinoma and hepatitis B virus infection.

This chain connects TRBV7-8 to TRBJ2-6; no definite D call. Germline lookup yields CDR1 SGHVS and CDR2 FQNEAQ. The CDR3 covers 15 residues. The V and J ends lost 3 bases and 4 bases respectively, with 10 bases between them. CDR3 residues: CASSFGPSGANVLTF. As DNA, the CDR3 is TGTGCCAGCAGCTTTGGCCCATCGGGGGCCAACGTCCTGACTTTC.

This clonotype showed up many times. V gene TRBV11-2 combines with J gene TRBJ2-1; 9 bases are a match to TRBD2. After removal of 1 base from V and 10 bases from J, the junction contained 5 bases not matched to a gene. This CDR3 comprises 14 residues. The V gene's germline CDR1 is SGHAT and CDR2 FQNNGV. The CDR3 sequence: CASSLAGGREEQFF. The CDR3 DNA reads as TGTGCCAGCAGCTTAGCTGGCGGGAGGGAAGAGCAGTTCTTC.

The chain links TRBV6-6 to TRBJ2-7; D might be TRBD1 (5 bases). Germline CDR1 and CDR2: MNHNY and SVGAGI (reference sequence). V shed 0 bases and J shed 7 bases, with 22 bases lying between them. This CDR3 region has 17 residues. The chain's CDR3 is CASSYSDADRDVCEQYF. CDR3 bases: TGTGCCAGCAGTTACTCTGATGCCGACAGAGACGTATGTGAGCAGTACTTC.

This clonotype is a singleton in its sample. Here the CDR3 DNA reads TGCGCCAGCAACCTAAGAGGGGGCTCTGGAAACACCATATATTTT. The encoded protein is CASNLRGGSGNTIYF. The V and J genes are TRBV4-1 and TRBJ1-3; D might be TRBD1 (6 bases). Germline assignment: CDR1 MGHRA and CDR2 YSYEKL. The CDR3 consists of 15 residues. Trimming took 7 bases from V and 0 from J, leaving 13 bases between them.

The chain combines TRBV6-5 with TRBJ1-1, with TRBD1 matching over 7 bases. The CDR3 totals 15 residues. Germline assignment: CDR1 MNHEY and CDR2 SVGAGI. The J segment lost 4 bases and the V segment lost 11 bases, leaving 16 bases of the junction unmatched. This CDR3 is CARGYLGQSVTEAFF. In DNA, the CDR3 is TGTGCCCGCGGTTACCTGGGACAGTCTGTCACTGAAGCTTTCTTT.

The genes are TRBV11-2 and TRBJ2-3, with D perhaps TRBD1 or TRBD2 (7 bases each). Trimming removed 6 bases from V and 0 bases from J, with 16 bases in between. Germline CDR1 and CDR2: SGHAT and FQNNGV. This CDR3 is built from 16 residues. This chain's CDR3 is CASSRRGGLSTDTQYF. The CDR3 region has the DNA TGTGCCAGCAGTCGCAGGGGGGGCCTAAGCACAGATACGCAGTATTTT.

This clonotype was observed a handful of times. The chain carries TRBV28 and TRBJ2-7, with 7 positions matching TRBD1. This CDR3 has 16 residues. Looked up from germline, CDR1 is MDHEN and CDR2 is SYDVKM. Trimming took 7 bases from V and 1 from J; bases not matched to a gene: 13. CDR3 nucleotides: TGTGCCAGCACCCTAAACCGGGACAGACCTTCCTACGAGCAGTACTTC. Residues: CASTLNRDRPSYEQYF.

Points on this clonotype: At one end, the junction sequence differs from germline, possibly due to a read error. CDR3 nucleotide sequence: TGTGCCAGCAGTTATCTTAGCGGTTACTCCTACAATGGGCAGTTCTTC. It yields the protein CASSYLSGYSYNGQFF. The chain combines TRBV6-2 or TRBV6-3 with TRBJ2-1; a weak D match, TRBD2 (6 bases). This CDR3 has 16 amino acids. CDR1 and CDR2 (germline): MNHEY, SVGEGT.

This clonotype was seen at least ten times. The rearrangement links TRBV11-2 to TRBJ2-3; D remains ambiguous. The V end lost 4 bases, the J end lost 0 bases, and 11 bases lay between the germline ends. The V gene's germline CDR1 is SGHAT and CDR2 FQNNGV. The CDR3 is 15 residues long. Here the CDR3 DNA reads TGTGCCAGCAGCTCAAGATTGATTAGCACAGATACGCAGTATTTT. It translates to CASSSRLISTDTQYF.

Note on this clonotype: Since no conserved phenylalanine or tryptophan closes the CDR3, a read error is the likely cause. The chain links TRBV12-3 or TRBV12-4 to TRBJ2-7, with D tentatively TRBD2 (5 bases). The CDR3 extends over 13 amino acids. CDR3 sequence reads: CANSLGRVYEQYL. The CDR3 DNA follows: TGTGCCAACAGTTTAGGGCGGGTTTATGAGCAGTACTTA.

The V call is TRBV5-5, the J call TRBJ2-3; a possible D gene is TRBD2 (5 bases). In germline, CDR1 is SGHKS, CDR2 YYEKEE (reference sequence). Between the trimmed V and J ends, which lost 1 base and 0 bases, there was a span of 12 bases. The CDR3 runs to 16 residues. The CDR3 sequence: CASSLQAETSTDTQYF. DNA for the CDR3: TGTGCCAGCAGCTTGCAAGCGGAGACTAGCACAGATACGCAGTATTTT.

V is TRBV12-5 and J is TRBJ2-3, with D tentatively TRBD1 or TRBD2 (5 bases each). Trimming stripped 1 base from V and 4 bases from J, with 9 bases between. In germline, CDR1 is LGHNT, CDR2 FRNRAP. The CDR3 extends over 14 amino acids. The CDR3 DNA reads TGTGCTAGTGGTTTGGGAGGGGACGCAGATACGCAGTATTTT. Protein sequence: CASGLGGDADTQYF.

CDR3 loop: CTGSADRVRETQYF. The CDR3 DNA sequence: TGTACCGGCAGCGCCGACAGGGTTAGAGAGACCCAGTACTTC. The chain couples TRBV11-2 to TRBJ2-5; 7 bases agree with TRBD1. The CDR3 loop spans 14 amino acids. Germline V CDR1 and CDR2: SGHAT, FQNNGV.

Notes on this clonotype: A read error may account for a junction end that differs from germline. This chain joins TRBV14 and TRBJ1-1; D not resolved. The CDR3 is 14 residues long. The V gene's germline CDR1 is SGHDN and CDR2 FVKESK. CDR3 nucleotides: TGTGCCAGCAACCAAGAAAGAGGGTCGGGAAGGGCTTTCTTT. It specifies CASNQERGSGRAFF. The variable domain in full, with the rest retrieved from reference TRBV14 and TRBJ1-1, is EAGVTQFPSHSVIEKGQTVTLRCDPISGHDNLYWYRRVMGKEIKFLLHFVKESKQDESGMPNNRFLAERTGGTYSTLKVQPAELEDSGVYFCASNQERGSGRAFFGQGTRLTVV.

The chain recombines TRBV6-5 with TRBJ2-2, with D perhaps TRBD1 or TRBD2 (5 bases each). Trimming cost V 4 bases and J 3 bases, with 12 bases left between them. The CDR3 runs to 15 residues. Germline CDR1 reads MNHEY; CDR2 reads SVGAGI. DNA of the CDR3: TGTGCCAGCAGTTCTCCGGGACCATACACCGGGGAGCTGTTTTTT. It is translated as CASSSPGPYTGELFF.

This clonotype came up a few times. This chain links TRBV6-1 with TRBJ2-7; the D is unclear. The CDR3 consists of 14 residues. CDR1 is MNHNS, CDR2 SASEGT, per germline. Trimming took off 0 bases at V and 2 bases at J, with 8 bases between the two ends. This CDR3 reads CASSEAGRPYEQYF. In DNA form, the CDR3 reads TGTGCCAGCAGTGAAGCGGGCAGACCCTACGAGCAGTACTTC.

Notes on this clonotype: The CDR3 carries no conserved terminal phenylalanine or tryptophan, so it likely arises from a read error. The V call is TRBV30, the J call TRBJ2-3; D gene ambiguous. The V gene's germline CDR1 is GTSNPN and CDR2 SVGIG (reference sequence). V lost 5 bases, J lost 7 bases, and 10 bases lay in between. The CDR3 is 11 residues long. CDR3: CAWDGRNTQYL. The CDR3 coding sequence is TGTGCCTGGGATGGACGAAATACGCAGTATCTT.

In regard to this clonotype: In this CDR3 the conserved last residue, phenylalanine or tryptophan, is missing, so a read error is likely. The rearrangement joins TRBV11-2 to TRBJ2-7, with 8 bases that match TRBD2. The CDR3 has 15 residues. Germline assignment: CDR1 SGHAT and CDR2 FQNNGV. V gave up 6 bases and J gave up 3 bases; unmatched junction bases: 10. In DNA form, the CDR3 reads TGTGCCAGCAGACCTCCGTGCCGGGGGGGCTACGAGCAGTACATC. Translating gives CASRPPCRGGYEQYI.

A note on this clonotype: Given the absence of the conserved phenylalanine or tryptophan at the CDR3 end, a read error is likely. The CDR3 region is CASRASQITGELFY. The CDR3 bases are TGTGCCAGCAGGGCTTCACAGATCACCGGGGAGCTGTTTTAT. This rearrangement joins TRBV12-3 or TRBV12-4 to TRBJ2-2; D unclear. V shed 6 bases and J shed 4 bases, with 12 bases lying between them. The CDR3 loop spans 14 amino acids.

Notes on this clonotype: This may stem from a read error, because a much larger clone lies one nucleotide away. This chain joins TRBV11-2 and TRBJ2-6, with D possibly matching TRBD2 (6 bases). CDR1 is SGHAT and CDR2 is FQNNGV in the germline V gene. Trimming removed 3 bases from V and 0 bases from J, with 18 bases in between. The length of the CDR3 is 19 residues. The CDR3 region is CASSFLVGSGYSGANVLTF. The CDR3 DNA follows: TGTGCCAGCAGCTTCCTCGTGGGTAGCGGATACTCTGGGGCCAACGTCCTGACTTTC.

The gene calls are TRBV6-5 and TRBJ1-6; a weak D match, TRBD1 (6 bases). Germline V lookup: CDR1 MNHEY, CDR2 SVGAGI. Trimming cost V 2 bases and J 12 bases, with 20 bases left between them. The CDR3 consists of 16 residues. CDR3 amino acids: CASSYTRGGGGLPLHF. DNA of the CDR3: TGTGCCAGCAGTTACACCCGGGGCGGGGGCGGTTTACCCCTCCACTTT.

The J gene is TRBJ1-2, the V gene TRBV6-5, with D hard to call. Looked up from germline, CDR1 is MNHEY and CDR2 is SVGAGI. V lost 6 bases and J 5 bases, leaving 13 bases between the germline ends. The CDR3 has 13 residues. The CDR3: CASSSFLGYGYTF. CDR3 nucleotide sequence: TGTGCCAGCAGCTCGTTCCTCGGATATGGCTACACCTTC.